This entry describes one T cell receptor beta chain. The antigen remains undetermined. Where ophthalmopathy was present, donors had moderate-to-severe activity, CAS ≥3, NOSPECS ≥4 and duration under 3 months. The CDR3 runs 12 residues. V was pared by 0 bases and J by 8 bases, with 6 bases between. The germline V gene has CDR1 KGHDR and CDR2 SFDVKD. The study amplified TCR beta CDR3 regions using RNA transcripts. In the first round, RT-PCR was carried out with HTBI primers, and a multiplex PCR formed the second round. TCRdb re-derived calls from the multiplex PCR reads in MiXCR, one entry per CDR3 protein. The sample holds 260,000 or so distinct CDR3 sequences, about 46% seen once. The data originate from a study of Graves' ophthalmopathy and Graves' hyperthyroidism. General study points: Using 13 signatures, a model distinguished ophthalmopathy from stable hyperthyroidism, reaching 85% to 90% sensitivity and 81.08% specificity.

Sequenced material: peripheral blood. J is TRBJ1-1 and V is TRBV24-1; D gene unclear. This receptor was identified in an adult man with Graves' ophthalmopathy. CDR3 residues: CATSDLAREAFF. For the CDR3, the DNA is TGTGCCACCAGTGATTTGGCCCGGGAAGCTTTCTTT.